The present entry profiles one T cell receptor (beta chain) with its context. The data originate from a study of cytomegalovirus exposure and HLA in healthy donors. The CDR3 is 15 residues long. V trimming: 4 bases; J trimming: 0 bases; junction bases outside the gene matches: 6. Germline assignment: CDR1 SGHAT and CDR2 FQNNGV. Assay used: immunoSEQ multiplex PCR; TCRdb lists only in-frame clones, some missing. The sample lists under 250,000 clones, around 87% occurring once. This receptor was identified in a woman under 30 in good health and CMV-seropositive. Sequenced input: PBMCs. The chain is built from TRBV11-2 and TRBJ2-7; 7 bases align to TRBD1. CDR3 loop: CASSSRGQSSYEQYF. The CDR3 region has the DNA TGTGCCAGCAGCTCCCGGGGACAGAGCTCCTACGAGCAGTACTTC.